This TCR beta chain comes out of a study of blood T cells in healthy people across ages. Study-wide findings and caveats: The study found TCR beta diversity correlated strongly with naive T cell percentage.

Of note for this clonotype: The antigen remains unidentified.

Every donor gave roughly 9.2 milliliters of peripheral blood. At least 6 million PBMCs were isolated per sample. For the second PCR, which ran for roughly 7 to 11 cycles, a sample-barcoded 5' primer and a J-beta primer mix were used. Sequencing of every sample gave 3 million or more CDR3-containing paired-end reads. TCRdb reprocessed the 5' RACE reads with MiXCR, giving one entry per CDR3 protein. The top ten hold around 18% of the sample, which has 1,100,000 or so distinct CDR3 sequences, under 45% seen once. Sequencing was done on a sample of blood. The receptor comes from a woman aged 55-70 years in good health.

The CDR3: CASTAGGLALYERYF. The CDR3, as DNA: TGTGCCAGCACCGCGGGGGGACTAGCCCTATACGAGCGGTACTTC. V is TRBV28 and J is TRBJ2-5, with TRBD2 matching over 9 bases. The CDR3 has 15 residues. Germline V lookup: CDR1 MDHEN, CDR2 SYDVKM. With 7 bases clipped from V and 13 bases from J, the junction kept 19 bases outside the gene matches. Based on the CDR3 plus reference TRBV28 and TRBJ2-5, the full variable domain is DVKVTQSSRYLVKRTGEKVFLECVQDMDHENMFWYRQDPGLGLRLIYFSYDVKMKEKGDIPEGYSVSREKKERFSLILESASTNQTSMYLCASTAGGLALYERYFGPGTRLLVL.